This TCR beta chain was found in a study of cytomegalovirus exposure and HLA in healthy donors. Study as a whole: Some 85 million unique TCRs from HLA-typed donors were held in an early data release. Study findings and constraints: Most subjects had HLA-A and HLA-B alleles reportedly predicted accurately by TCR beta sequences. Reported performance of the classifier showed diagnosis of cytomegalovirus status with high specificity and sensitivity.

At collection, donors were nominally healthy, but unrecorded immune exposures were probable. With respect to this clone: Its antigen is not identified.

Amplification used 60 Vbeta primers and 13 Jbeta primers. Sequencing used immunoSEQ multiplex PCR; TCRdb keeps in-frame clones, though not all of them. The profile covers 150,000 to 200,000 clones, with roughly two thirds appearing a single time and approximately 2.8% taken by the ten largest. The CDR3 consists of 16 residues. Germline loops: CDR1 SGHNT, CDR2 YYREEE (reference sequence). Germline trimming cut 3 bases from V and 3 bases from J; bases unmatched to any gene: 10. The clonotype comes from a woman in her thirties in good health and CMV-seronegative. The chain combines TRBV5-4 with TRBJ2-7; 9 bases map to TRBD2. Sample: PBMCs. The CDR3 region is CASSWDSSGMGYEQYF. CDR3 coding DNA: TGTGCCAGCAGCTGGGATTCTAGCGGGATGGGCTACGAGCAGTACTTC.